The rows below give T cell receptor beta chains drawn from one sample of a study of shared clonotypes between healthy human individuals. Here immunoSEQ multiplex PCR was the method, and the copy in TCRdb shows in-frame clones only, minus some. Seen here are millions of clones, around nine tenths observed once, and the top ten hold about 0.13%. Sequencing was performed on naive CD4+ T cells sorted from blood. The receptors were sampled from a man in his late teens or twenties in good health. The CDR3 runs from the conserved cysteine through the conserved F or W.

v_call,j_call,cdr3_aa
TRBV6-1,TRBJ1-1,CASGRTGINTEAFF
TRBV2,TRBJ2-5,CASSAGTGGSETQYF
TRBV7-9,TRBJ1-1,CATDQGQGQDLAFF
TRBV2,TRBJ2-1,CASSFGGAEQFF
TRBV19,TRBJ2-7,CASSIPGQSYEQYF
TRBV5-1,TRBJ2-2,CATTPTGGSNGELFF
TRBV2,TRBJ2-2,CASGRDTGELFF
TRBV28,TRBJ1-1,CASSAVQGLPMNTEAFF
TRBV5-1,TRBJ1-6,CASSLARTGGSPLHF
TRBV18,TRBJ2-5,CATSSGTLYF
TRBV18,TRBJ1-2,CASSPGAQDGYTF
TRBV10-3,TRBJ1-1,CAISDTGTRNTEAFF
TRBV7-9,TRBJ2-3,CASSLGLAGEADTQYF
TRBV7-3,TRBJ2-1,CASSVTSGGAYNEQFF
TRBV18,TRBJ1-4,CASSQDRGPNEKLFF
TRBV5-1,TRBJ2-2,CASSGRVVGELFF
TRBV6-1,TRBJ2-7,CASSGGVGTNEQYF
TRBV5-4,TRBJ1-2,CASSRDGEYGYTF
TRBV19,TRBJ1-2,CASTLQRQAYGYTF
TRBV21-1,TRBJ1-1,CASIMPWVPGRGHTEAFF
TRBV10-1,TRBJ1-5,CASSLGGGVGQPQHF
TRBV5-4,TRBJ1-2,CASNDQRKPYGYTF
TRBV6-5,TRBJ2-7,CASSPPGQLRYEQYF
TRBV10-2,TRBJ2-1,CASTTGEASDEQFF
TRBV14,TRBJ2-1,CASSPRLAVYNEQFF
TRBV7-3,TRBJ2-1,CASSSREGSEQFF
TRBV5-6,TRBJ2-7,CASSYSGSPVEQYF
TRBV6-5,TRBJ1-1,CASTSGGGDTEAFF
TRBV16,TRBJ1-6,CASSQSFNSPLHF
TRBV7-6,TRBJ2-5,CAQECGTGVVETQYF
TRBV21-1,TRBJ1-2,CASSPESTF
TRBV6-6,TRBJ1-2,CASSYPAEANYGYTF
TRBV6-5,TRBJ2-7,CASSLRPLGYEQYF
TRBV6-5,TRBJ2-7,CASSPRVYSYEQYF
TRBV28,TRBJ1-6,CASSSNRGASSPLHF
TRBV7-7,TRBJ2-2,CASSPGLAGGSLNTGELFF
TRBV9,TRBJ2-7,CASSLTPGLAGAYEQYF
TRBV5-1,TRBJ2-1,CASSLGTASYNEQFF
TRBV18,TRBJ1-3,CASSPRGSGNTIYF
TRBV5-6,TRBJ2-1,CASSPEGARDKNEQFF
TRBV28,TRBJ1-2,CASSREDYGYTF
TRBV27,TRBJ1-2,CASKKGWENYGYTF
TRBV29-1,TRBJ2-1,CSGQALAGGGNEQFF
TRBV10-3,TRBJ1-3,CAISVAGLPGNTIYF